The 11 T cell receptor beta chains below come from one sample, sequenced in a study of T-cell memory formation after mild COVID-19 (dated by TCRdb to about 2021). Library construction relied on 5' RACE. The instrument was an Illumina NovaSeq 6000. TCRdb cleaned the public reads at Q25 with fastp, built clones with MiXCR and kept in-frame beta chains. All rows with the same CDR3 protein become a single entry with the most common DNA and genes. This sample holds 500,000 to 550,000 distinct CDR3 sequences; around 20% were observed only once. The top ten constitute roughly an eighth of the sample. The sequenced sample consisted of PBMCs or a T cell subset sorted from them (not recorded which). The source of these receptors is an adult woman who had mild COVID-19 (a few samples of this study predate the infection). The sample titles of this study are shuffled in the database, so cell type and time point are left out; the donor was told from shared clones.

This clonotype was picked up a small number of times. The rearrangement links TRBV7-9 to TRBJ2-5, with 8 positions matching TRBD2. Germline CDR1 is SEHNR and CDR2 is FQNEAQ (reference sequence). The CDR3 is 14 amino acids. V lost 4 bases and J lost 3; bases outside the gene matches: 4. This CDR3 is CASSYGLAEETQYF. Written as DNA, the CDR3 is TGTGCCAGCAGCTATGGACTAGCCGAAGAGACCCAGTACTTC.

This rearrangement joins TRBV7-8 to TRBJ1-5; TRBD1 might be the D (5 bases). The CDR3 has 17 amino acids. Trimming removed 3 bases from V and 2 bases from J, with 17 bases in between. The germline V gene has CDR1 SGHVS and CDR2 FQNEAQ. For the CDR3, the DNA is TGTGCCAGCAGCTTGGGGGTTCGAGGGAAGGGCAATCAGCCCCAGCATTTT. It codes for CASSLGVRGKGNQPQHF.

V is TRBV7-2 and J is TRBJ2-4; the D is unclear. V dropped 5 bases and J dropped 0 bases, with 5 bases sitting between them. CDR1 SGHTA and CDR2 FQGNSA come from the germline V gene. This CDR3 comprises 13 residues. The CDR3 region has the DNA TGTGCCAGCAGCGCCCTAGCCAAAAACATTCAGTACTTC. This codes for CASSALAKNIQYF. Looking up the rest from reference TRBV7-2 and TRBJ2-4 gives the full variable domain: GAGVSQSPSNKVTEKGKDVELRCDPISGHTALYWYRQSLGQGLEFLIYFQGNSAPDKSGLPSDRFSAERTGGSVSTLTIQRTQQEDSAVYLCASSALAKNIQYFGAGTRLSVL.

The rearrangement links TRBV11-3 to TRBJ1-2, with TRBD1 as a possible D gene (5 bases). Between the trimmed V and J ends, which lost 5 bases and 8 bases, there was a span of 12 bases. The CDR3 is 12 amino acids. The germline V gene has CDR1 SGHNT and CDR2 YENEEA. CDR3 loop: CASSPGGSGYTF. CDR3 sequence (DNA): TGTGCCAGCAGCCCGGGGGGAAGCGGCTACACCTTC.

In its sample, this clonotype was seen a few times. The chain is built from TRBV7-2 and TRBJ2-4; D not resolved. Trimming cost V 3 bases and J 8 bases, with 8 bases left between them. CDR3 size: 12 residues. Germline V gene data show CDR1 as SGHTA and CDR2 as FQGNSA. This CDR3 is CASSFSGDIQYF. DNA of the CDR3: TGTGCCAGCAGCTTTTCCGGAGACATTCAGTACTTC.

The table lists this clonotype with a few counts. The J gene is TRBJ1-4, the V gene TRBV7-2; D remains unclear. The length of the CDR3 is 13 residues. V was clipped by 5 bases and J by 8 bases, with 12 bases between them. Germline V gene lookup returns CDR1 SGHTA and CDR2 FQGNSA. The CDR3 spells CASSVGSREKLFF. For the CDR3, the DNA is TGTGCCAGCAGCGTGGGCTCGCGGGAAAAACTGTTTTTT.

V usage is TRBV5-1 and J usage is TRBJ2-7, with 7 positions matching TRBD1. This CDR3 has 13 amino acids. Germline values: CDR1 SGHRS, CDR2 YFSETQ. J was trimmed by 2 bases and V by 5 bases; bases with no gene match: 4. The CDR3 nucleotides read TGCGCCAGCAGACAAGACAGGGCCTACGAGCAGTACTTC. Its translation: CASRQDRAYEQYF.

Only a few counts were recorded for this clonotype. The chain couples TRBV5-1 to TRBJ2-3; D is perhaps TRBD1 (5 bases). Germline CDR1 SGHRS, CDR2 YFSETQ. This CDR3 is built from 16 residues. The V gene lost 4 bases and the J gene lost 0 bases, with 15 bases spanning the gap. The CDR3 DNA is TGCGCCAGCAGCCCGGCTAGGGGTACTAGCACAGATACGCAGTATTTT. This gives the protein CASSPARGTSTDTQYF.

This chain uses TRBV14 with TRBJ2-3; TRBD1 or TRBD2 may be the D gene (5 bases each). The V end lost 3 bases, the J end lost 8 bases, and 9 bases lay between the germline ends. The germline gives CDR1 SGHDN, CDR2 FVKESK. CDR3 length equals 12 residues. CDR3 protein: CASSQGPGTQYF. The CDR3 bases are TGTGCCAGCAGCCAGGGACCGGGTACGCAGTATTTT. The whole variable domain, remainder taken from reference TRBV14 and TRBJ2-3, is EAGVTQFPSHSVIEKGQTVTLRCDPISGHDNLYWYRRVMGKEIKFLLHFVKESKQDESGMPNNRFLAERTGGTYSTLKVQPAELEDSGVYFCASSQGPGTQYFGPGTRLTVL.

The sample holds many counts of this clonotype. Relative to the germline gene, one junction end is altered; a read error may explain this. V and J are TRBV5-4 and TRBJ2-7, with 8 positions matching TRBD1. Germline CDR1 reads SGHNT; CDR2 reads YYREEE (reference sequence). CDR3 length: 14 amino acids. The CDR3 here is CASSFGQGVYEQYF. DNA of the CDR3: TGCGCCAGCAGCTTTGGACAGGGTGTCTACGAGCAGTACTTC.

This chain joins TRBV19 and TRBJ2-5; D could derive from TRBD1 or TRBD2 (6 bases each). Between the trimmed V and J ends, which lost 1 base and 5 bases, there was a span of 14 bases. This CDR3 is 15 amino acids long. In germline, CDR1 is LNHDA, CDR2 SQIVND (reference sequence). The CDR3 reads CASSIGSTGRETQYF. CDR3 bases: TGTGCCAGTAGTATAGGCTCCACAGGGAGGGAGACCCAGTACTTC. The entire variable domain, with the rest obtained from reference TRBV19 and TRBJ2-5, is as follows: DGGITQSPKYLFRKEGQNVTLSCEQNLNHDAMYWYRQDPGQGLRLIYYSQIVNDFQKGDIAEGYSVSREKKESFPLTVTSAQKNPTAFYLCASSIGSTGRETQYFGPGTRLLVL.